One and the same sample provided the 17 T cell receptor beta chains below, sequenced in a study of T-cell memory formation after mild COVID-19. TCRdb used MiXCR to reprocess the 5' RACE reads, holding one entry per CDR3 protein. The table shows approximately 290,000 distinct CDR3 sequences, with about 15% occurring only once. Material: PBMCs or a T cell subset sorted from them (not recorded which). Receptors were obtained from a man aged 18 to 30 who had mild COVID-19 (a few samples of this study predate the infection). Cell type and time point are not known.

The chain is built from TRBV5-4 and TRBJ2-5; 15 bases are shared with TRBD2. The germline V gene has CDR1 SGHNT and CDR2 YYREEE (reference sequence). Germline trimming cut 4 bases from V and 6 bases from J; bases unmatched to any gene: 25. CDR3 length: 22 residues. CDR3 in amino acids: CASSPRGAGLAGGPGFGQTQYF. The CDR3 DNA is TGTGCCAGCAGCCCCCGAGGGGCTGGACTAGCGGGGGGGCCAGGTTTTGGGCAGACCCAGTACTTC.

The CDR3 spells CASSLDTSLRANYGYTF. CDR3 DNA sequence: TGCGCCAGCAGCCTGGACACGAGTCTAAGAGCTAACTATGGCTACACCTTC. V usage is TRBV5-1 and J usage is TRBJ1-2, with D tentatively TRBD1 (5 bases). CDR3 length: 17 amino acids. The V gene's germline CDR1 is SGHRS and CDR2 YFSETQ. With 4 bases removed from V and 0 bases from J, the gap between germline ends came to 19 bases. The whole variable domain, filled in from reference TRBV5-1 and TRBJ1-2, reads KAGVTQTPRYLIKTRGQQVTLSCSPISGHRSVSWYQQTPGQGLQFLFEYFSETQRNKGNFPGRFSGRQFSNSRSEMNVSTLELGDSALYLCASSLDTSLRANYGYTFGSGTRLTVV.

The CDR3 nucleotides read TGTGCCAGCAGTGCGGGTAGCTCCCCTGGGGCCAACGTCCTGACTTTC. The encoded protein is CASSAGSSPGANVLTF. V is TRBV6-4 and J is TRBJ2-6, with D unclear. V was clipped by 4 bases and J by 2 bases, with 12 bases between them. The CDR3 extends over 16 amino acids. CDR1 and CDR2 (germline): MRHNA, SNTAGT.

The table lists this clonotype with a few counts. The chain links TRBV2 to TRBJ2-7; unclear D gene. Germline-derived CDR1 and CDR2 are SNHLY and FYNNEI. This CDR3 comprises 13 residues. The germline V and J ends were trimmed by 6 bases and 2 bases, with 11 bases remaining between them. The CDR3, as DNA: TGTGCCAGCAGGACCGGGCCAACCTACGAGCAGTACGTC. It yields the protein CASRTGPTYEQYV.

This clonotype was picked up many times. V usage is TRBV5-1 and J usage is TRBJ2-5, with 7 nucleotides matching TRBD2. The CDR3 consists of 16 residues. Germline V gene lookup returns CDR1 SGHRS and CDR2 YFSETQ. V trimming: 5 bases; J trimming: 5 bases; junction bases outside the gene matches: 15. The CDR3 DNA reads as TGCGCCAGCAGTCGCGGTAACTCGGGGGGAATGGAGACCCAGTACTTC. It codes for CASSRGNSGGMETQYF.

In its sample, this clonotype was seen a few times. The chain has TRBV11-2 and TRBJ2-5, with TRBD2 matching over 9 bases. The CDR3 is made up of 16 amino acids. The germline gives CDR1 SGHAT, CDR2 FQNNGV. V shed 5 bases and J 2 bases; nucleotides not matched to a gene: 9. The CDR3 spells CASSQGLAGLQETQYF. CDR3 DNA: TGTGCCAGCAGCCAGGGACTAGCTGGGCTTCAAGAGACCCAGTACTTC.

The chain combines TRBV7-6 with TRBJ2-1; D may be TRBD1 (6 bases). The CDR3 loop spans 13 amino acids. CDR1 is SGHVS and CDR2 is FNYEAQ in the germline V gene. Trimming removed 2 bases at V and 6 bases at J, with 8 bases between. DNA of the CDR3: TGTGCCAGCAGCTTACGAGGGGGCAATGAGCAGTTCTTC. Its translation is CASSLRGGNEQFF.

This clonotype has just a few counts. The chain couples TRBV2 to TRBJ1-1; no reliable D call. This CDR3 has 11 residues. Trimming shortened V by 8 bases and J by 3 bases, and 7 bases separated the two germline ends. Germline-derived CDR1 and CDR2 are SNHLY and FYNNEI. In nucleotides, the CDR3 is TGTGCCAGCGCGGGATACACTGAAGCTTTCTTT. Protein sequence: CASAGYTEAFF.

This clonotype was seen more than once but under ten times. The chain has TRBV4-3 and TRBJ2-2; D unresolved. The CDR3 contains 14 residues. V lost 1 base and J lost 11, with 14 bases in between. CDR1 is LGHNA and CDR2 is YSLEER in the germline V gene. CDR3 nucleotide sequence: TGCGCCAGCAGCCAAGTTAGTGGGCAGGCAGAGCTGTTTTTT. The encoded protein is CASSQVSGQAELFF.

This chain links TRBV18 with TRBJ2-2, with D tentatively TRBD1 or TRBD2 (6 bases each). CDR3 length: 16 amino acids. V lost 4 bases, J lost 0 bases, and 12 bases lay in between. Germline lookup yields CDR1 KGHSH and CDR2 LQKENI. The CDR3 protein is CASSRERGPNTGELFF. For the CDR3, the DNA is TGTGCCAGCTCACGTGAACGGGGGCCGAACACCGGGGAGCTGTTTTTT. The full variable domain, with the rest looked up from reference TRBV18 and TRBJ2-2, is NAGVMQNPRHLVRRRGQEARLRCSPMKGHSHVYWYRQLPEEGLKFMVYLQKENIIDESGMPKERFSAEFPKEGPSILRIQQVVRGDSAAYFCASSRERGPNTGELFFGEGSRLTVL.

CDR3 protein: CASSYSEGTGQALAKNIQYF. The CDR3 DNA sequence: TGCGCCAGCAGCTACTCTGAGGGGACAGGGCAAGCACTAGCCAAAAACATTCAGTACTTC. The chain joins TRBV5-1 to TRBJ2-4, with TRBD1 identical over 9 bases. J was trimmed by 0 bases and V by 3 bases; bases with no gene match: 16. This CDR3 is 20 amino acids long. The germline CDR1 and CDR2 sequences are SGHRS and YFSETQ. The whole variable domain, filled in from reference TRBV5-1 and TRBJ2-4, reads KAGVTQTPRYLIKTRGQQVTLSCSPISGHRSVSWYQQTPGQGLQFLFEYFSETQRNKGNFPGRFSGRQFSNSRSEMNVSTLELGDSALYLCASSYSEGTGQALAKNIQYFGAGTRLSVL.

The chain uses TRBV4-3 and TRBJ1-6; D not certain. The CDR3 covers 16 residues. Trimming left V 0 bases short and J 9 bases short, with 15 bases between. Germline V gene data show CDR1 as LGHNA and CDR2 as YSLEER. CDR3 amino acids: CASSQDVRNLVSPLHF. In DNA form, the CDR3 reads TGCGCCAGCAGCCAAGATGTACGGAATCTGGTTTCACCCCTCCACTTT.

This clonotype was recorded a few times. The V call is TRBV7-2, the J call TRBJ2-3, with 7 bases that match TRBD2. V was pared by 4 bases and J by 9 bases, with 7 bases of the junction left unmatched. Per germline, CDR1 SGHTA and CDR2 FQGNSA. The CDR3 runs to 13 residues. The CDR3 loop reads CASSSDSGGTQYF. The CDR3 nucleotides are TGTGCCAGCAGCTCGGACTCGGGGGGAACGCAGTATTTT.

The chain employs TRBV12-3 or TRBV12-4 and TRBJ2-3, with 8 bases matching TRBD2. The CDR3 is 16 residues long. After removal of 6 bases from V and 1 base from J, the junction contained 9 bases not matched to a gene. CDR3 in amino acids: CASRPVGAGGTDTQYF. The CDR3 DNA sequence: TGTGCCAGCAGGCCGGTCGGAGCGGGGGGCACAGATACGCAGTATTTT.

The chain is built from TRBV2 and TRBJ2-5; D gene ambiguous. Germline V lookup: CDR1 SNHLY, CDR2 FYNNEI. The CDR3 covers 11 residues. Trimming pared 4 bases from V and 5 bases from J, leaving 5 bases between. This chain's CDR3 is CASSGYETQYF. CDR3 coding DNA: TGTGCCAGCAGTGGTTACGAGACCCAGTACTTC.

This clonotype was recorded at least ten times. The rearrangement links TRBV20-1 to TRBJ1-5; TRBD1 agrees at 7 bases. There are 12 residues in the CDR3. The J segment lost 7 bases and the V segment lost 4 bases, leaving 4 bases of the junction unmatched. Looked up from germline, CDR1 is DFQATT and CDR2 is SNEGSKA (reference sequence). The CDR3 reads CSATQGGQPQHF. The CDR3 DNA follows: TGCAGTGCTACCCAGGGGGGACAGCCCCAGCATTTT.

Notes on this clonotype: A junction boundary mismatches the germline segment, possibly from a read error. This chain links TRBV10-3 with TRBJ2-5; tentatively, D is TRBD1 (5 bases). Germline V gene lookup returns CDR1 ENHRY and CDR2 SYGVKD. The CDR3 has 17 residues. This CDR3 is CSISDRREAGSQETQYF. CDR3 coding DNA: TGTTCCATCAGCGACAGACGAGAGGCCGGGTCCCAAGAGACCCAGTACTTC.